The clone carrying this T cell receptor (beta chain) was recorded once. Its target is not known. The data were taken from a study of T cell responses to AZD1222 COVID-19 vaccine. Study results and limitations: Just six AZD1222 recipients were seropositive at baseline. Females made up more of the donors, who were largely white British, and clonal diversity may have come out too low.

Sequenced by immunoSEQ multiplex PCR; TCRdb stores in-frame clones only, minus some. The sample consists of some 110,000 clones, approximately 89% of them appearing once. The ends were cut back, 4 bases at V and 0 bases at J, with 12 bases in the middle. Germline CDR1 is SEHNR and CDR2 is FQNEAQ (reference sequence). The CDR3 runs 15 residues. The chain is built from TRBV7-9 and TRBJ1-1; possibly TRBD1 for D (5 bases). The origin of this receptor is an adult who received the MenACWY meningococcal vaccine as a control. Specimen: peripheral blood, collected 28 days after the second dose of the MenACWY control vaccine. DNA for the CDR3: TGTGCCAGCAGCTCGGCGACGGACATGAACACTGAAGCTTTCTTT. Protein sequence: CASSSATDMNTEAFF.